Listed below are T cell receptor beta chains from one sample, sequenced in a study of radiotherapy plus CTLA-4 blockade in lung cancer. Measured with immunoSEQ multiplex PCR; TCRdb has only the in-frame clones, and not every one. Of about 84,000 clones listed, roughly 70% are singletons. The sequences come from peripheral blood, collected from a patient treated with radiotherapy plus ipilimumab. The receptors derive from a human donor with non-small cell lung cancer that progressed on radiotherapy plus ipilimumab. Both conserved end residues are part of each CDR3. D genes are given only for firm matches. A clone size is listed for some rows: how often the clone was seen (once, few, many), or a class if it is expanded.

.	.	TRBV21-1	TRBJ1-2	CASSKVGGQGATQHGYTF	TGTGCCAGCAGCAAAGTCGGGGGACAGGGGGCGACGCAACATGGCTACACCTTC
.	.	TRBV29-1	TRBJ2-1	CSVEAGTRHYNEQFF	TGCAGCGTTGAAGCCGGGACCAGGCATTACAATGAGCAGTTCTTC
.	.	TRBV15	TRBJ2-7	CATSSGYGYEQYF	TGTGCCACCAGCAGCGGTTACGGATACGAGCAGTACTTC
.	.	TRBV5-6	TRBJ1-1	CASSLLGQNTEAFF	TGTGCCAGCAGCCTATTAGGACAAAACACTGAAGCTTTCTTT
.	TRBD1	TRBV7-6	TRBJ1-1	CASSLDVTGLTEAFF	TGTGCCAGCAGCTTAGATGTGACAGGGCTGACTGAAGCTTTCTTT
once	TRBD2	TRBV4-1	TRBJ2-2	CASSQESSGGTGELFF	TGCGCCAGCAGCCAAGAATCTAGCGGGGGGACCGGGGAGCTGTTTTTT
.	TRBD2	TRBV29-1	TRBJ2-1	CSVAGVAGATGSYNEQFF	TGCAGCGTTGCTGGGGTAGCGGGGGCGACTGGCTCCTACAATGAGCAGTTCTTC
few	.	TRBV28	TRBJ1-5	CASSLGEVIRGNQPQHF	TGTGCCAGCAGTTTAGGAGAGGTAATAAGGGGCAATCAGCCCCAGCATTTT
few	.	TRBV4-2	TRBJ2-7	CASSQGLASSYEQYF	TGTGCCAGCAGCCAGGGCCTAGCGAGCTCCTACGAGCAGTACTTC
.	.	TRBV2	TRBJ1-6	CASSEAGVGRDISFPNSPLHF	TGTGCCAGCAGTGAAGCAGGGGTGGGGCGGGACATATCTTTTCCCAATTCACCCCTCCACTTT
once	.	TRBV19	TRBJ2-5	CASSGTQETQYF	TGTGCCAGTAGCGGGACACAAGAGACCCAGTACTTC
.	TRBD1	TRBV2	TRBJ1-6	CASSDGVRQGNSPLHF	TGTGCCAGCAGTGATGGGGTACGACAGGGTAATTCACCCCTCCACTTT
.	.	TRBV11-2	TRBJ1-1	CASSLTLNTEAFF	TGTGCCAGCAGCTTGACATTGAACACTGAAGCTTTCTTT
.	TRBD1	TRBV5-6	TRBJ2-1	CASSSGQGSVSYNEQFF	TGTGCCAGCAGCTCGGGACAGGGTTCCGTTTCCTACAATGAGCAGTTCTTC
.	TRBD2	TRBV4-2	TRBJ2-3	CASSQVGGTTDTQYF	TGTGCCAGCAGCCAAGTGGGGGGGACGACCGATACGCAGTATTTT
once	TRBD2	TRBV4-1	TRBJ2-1	CASSLRTSGSQDEQFF	TGCGCCAGCAGCCTAAGGACTAGCGGGAGTCAGGATGAGCAGTTCTTC
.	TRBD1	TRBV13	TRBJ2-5	CASSTRGNQETQYF	TGTGCCAGCAGCACCAGGGGGAATCAAGAGACCCAGTACTTC
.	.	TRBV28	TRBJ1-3	CASSPPWTERNTIYF	TGTGCCAGCAGTCCTCCCTGGACAGAACGAAACACCATATATTTT
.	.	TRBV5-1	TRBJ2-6	CASSLSGSGANVLTF	TGCGCCAGCAGCTTGTCCGGCTCTGGGGCCAACGTCCTGACTTTC
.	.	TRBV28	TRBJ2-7	CASTGIADSSYEQYF	TGTGCCAGCACAGGAATAGCGGATAGCTCCTACGAGCAGTACTTC
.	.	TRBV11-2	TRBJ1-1	CASSLEGGYEAFF	TGTGCCAGCAGCTTAGAGGGGGGTTATGAAGCTTTCTTT
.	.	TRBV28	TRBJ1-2	CASTGHVSYGYTF	TGTGCCAGCACAGGACATGTCTCCTATGGCTACACCTTC
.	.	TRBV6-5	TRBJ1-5	CATRAVDNQPQHF	TGTGCCACCCGAGCGGTTGACAATCAGCCCCAGCATTTT
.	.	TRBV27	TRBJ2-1	CASSSRLGDFYNEQFF	TGTGCCAGCAGTTCCCGACTAGGTGATTTCTACAATGAGCAGTTCTTC
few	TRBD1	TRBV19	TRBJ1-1	CATRGGTGRAEAFF	TGTGCCACCCGAGGGGGGACAGGGAGGGCTGAAGCTTTCTTT
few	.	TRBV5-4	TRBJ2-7	CASSFTYEQYF	TGTGCCAGCAGCTTCACCTACGAGCAGTACTTC
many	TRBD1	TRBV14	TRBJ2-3	CASSLGTGPSTDTQYF	TGTGCCAGCAGCCTGGGGACAGGCCCTAGCACAGATACGCAGTATTTT
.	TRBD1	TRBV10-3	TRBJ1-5	CAISGTGGLGQPQHF	TGTGCCATCAGTGGTACAGGGGGTCTTGGGCAGCCCCAGCATTTT
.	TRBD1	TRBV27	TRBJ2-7	CASRVGGYSYEQYF	TGTGCCAGCAGGGTAGGGGGCTACTCCTACGAGCAGTACTTC